The T cell receptor (beta chain) described here comes from a study of blood T cell repertoires in COVID-19. The wider study: COVID-19 samples, acute and convalescent, were from the United States, Italy and Spain.

Using immunoSEQ multiplex PCR, the repertoire was profiled, and TCRdb retains in-frame clones only, with some absent. This sample has around 140,000 clones; over 70% occur once, and the top ten carry approximately 3.5%. Material for sequencing was peripheral blood. The sequence came from a man aged 65 to 79 who had recovered from COVID-19.

CDR3 sequence: CASSQGGKGELFF. Here the CDR3 DNA reads TGTGCCAGCAGCCAAGGCGGGAAGGGGGAGCTGTTTTTT. This chain links TRBV3-1 (or the pseudogene TRBV3-2) with TRBJ2-2, with D tentatively TRBD2 (6 bases). V was trimmed by 1 base and J by 8 bases, leaving 8 bases between them. The CDR3 contains 13 residues. Germline CDR1 LGHDT, CDR2 YNNKEL (reference sequence).